These 8 T cell receptor beta chains share one sample of origin, sequenced in a study of post-analysis software for immune sequencing data. Findings and caveats of the study: Controls had lower frequencies than patients of a handful of TRBV segments, which included TRBV5-6, TRBV5-1 and TRBV20-1.

Sequencing libraries made from TCR beta cDNA carried unique molecular identifiers. One entry per CDR3 protein, called by TCRdb with MiXCR from the PCR reads. This sample has 350,000 to 450,000 distinct CDR3 sequences; 30% to 45% occur once, and the top ten carry approximately 7.1%. No antigens are known for them. Sequenced sample: blood. The receptors come from a girl aged 2 to 9 with multiple sclerosis.

The gene calls are TRBV3-1 and TRBJ2-1; 8 bases match TRBD2. The CDR3 runs 16 residues. V gave up 3 bases and J gave up 7 bases; unmatched junction bases: 11. Germline assignment: CDR1 LGHDT and CDR2 YNNKEL (reference sequence). The CDR3 loop is CASSQLLAVKGNEQFF. For the CDR3, the DNA is TGTGCCAGCAGCCAGCTACTAGCGGTCAAAGGGAATGAGCAGTTCTTC.

About this clonotype itself: A much larger clone is a single base away; this may be a read error. This chain links TRBV7-9 with TRBJ2-6; D call uncertain. With 8 bases removed from V and 2 bases from J, the gap between germline ends came to 16 bases. The CDR3 runs 16 residues. Looked up from germline, CDR1 is SEHNR and CDR2 is FQNEAQ (reference sequence). The CDR3 DNA is TGTGCCAGCGGCTCGCCGCTAACACCTGGGGCCAACGTCCTGACTTTC. It codes for CASGSPLTPGANVLTF.

This chain joins TRBV5-4 and TRBJ2-4; possibly TRBD1 for D (6 bases). CDR1 and CDR2 (germline): SGHNT, YYREEE (reference sequence). Trimming cost V 5 bases and J 7 bases, with 13 bases left between them. The CDR3 has 13 residues. The CDR3 DNA reads as TGTGCCAGCAGACCACCTACAGGGAACATTCAGTACTTC. The encoded protein is CASRPPTGNIQYF.

This chain joins TRBV7-3 and TRBJ2-1, with 10 bases identical to TRBD1. The CDR3 contains 15 residues. Per germline, CDR1 SGHTA and CDR2 FQGTGA. V shed 5 bases and J 7 bases; nucleotides not matched to a gene: 8. Here the CDR3 DNA reads TGTGCCAGCAGCCCGGGGGACAGGGGAAGGAATGAGCAGTTCTTC. It is translated as CASSPGDRGRNEQFF. Using reference TRBV7-3 and TRBJ2-1 for the parts outside the CDR3, the full variable domain is GAGVSQTPSNKVTEKGKYVELRCDPISGHTALYWYRQSLGQGPEFLIYFQGTGAADDSGLPNDRFFAVRPEGSVSTLKIQRTERGDSAVYLCASSPGDRGRNEQFFGPGTRLTVL.

The J gene is TRBJ2-7, the V gene TRBV29-1, with TRBD1 matching over 8 bases. This CDR3 spans 15 amino acids. Germline loops: CDR1 SQVTM, CDR2 ANQGSEA. The V segment lost 0 bases and the J segment 2 bases; nucleotides outside the gene matches: 6. The chain's CDR3 is CSVEDSVDRAYEQYF. The CDR3 coding sequence is TGCAGCGTTGAAGATTCCGTGGACAGGGCCTACGAGCAGTACTTC.

This clonotype was detected a few times. The V gene is TRBV29-1, the J gene TRBJ2-5; 7 nucleotides align to TRBD2. The ends lost 6 bases at V and 5 bases at J; junction bases unmatched: 15. CDR1 and CDR2 from the germline V gene are SQVTM and ANQGSEA. The CDR3 consists of 15 residues. The DNA of the CDR3 is TGCAGCGTCACCGTTGCGGGAGTGTCGTATGAGACCCAGTACTTC. Its translation: CSVTVAGVSYETQYF.

The chain carries TRBV28 and TRBJ2-1, with D possibly matching TRBD2 (5 bases). CDR3 length equals 14 residues. V was trimmed by 5 bases and J by 2 bases, leaving 10 bases between them. Germline CDR1 reads MDHEN; CDR2 reads SYDVKM. The CDR3 here is CASSLPGAYNEQFF. CDR3 nucleotides: TGTGCCAGCAGTCTACCCGGGGCCTACAATGAGCAGTTCTTC. The full variable domain, rest sourced from reference TRBV28 and TRBJ2-1, is DVKVTQSSRYLVKRTGEKVFLECVQDMDHENMFWYRQDPGLGLRLIYFSYDVKMKEKGDIPEGYSVSREKKERFSLILESASTNQTSMYLCASSLPGAYNEQFFGPGTRLTVL.

Here the CDR3 DNA reads TGTGCCAGCAGCAAATGGACAGGGGACGAGCAGTACTTC. Protein product: CASSKWTGDEQYF. The V call is TRBV3-1, the J call TRBJ2-5, with 9 bases fitting TRBD1. The J call may be wrong; the DNA end is better matched by TRBJ2-7. Germline loops: CDR1 LGHDT, CDR2 YNNKEL (reference sequence). The CDR3 has 13 amino acids.